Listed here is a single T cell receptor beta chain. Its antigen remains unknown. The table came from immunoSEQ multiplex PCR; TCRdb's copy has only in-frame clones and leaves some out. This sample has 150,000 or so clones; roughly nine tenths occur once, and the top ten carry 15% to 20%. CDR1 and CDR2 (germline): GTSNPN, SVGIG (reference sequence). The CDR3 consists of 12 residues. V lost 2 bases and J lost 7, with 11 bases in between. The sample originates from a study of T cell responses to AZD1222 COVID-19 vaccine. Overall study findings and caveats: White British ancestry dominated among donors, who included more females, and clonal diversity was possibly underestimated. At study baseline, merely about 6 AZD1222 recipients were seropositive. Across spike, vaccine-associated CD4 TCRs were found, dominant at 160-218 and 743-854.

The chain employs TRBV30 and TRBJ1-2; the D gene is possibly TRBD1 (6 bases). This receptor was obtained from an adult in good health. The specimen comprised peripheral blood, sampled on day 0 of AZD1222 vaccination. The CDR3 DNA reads TGTGCCTGGAGTACTACAGGGTTTGGCTACACCTTC. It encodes CAWSTTGFGYTF.